The rows below give T cell receptor beta chains drawn from one sample of a study of blood T cell repertoires in COVID-19. Repertoires were generated with immunoSEQ multiplex PCR, while TCRdb's copy carries only in-frame clones and drops some. The sample lists around 200,000 clones; around 90% were seen once. Input material: PBMCs or T cells enriched from blood (not recorded which). The receptors come from a man aged 25 to 40 who had recovered from COVID-19. Both conserved end residues are part of each CDR3. Fields, in order: J gene, V gene, clone size, D gene, CDR3 protein, CDR3 DNA. A D gene is named only where the DNA matches it firmly. The listing skips clone size in some rows; elsewhere it reads once, few, many or a size class.

>TRBJ2-1|TRBV15|few|TRBD2
CATSRMGLAGTNEQFF
TGTGCCACCAGCAGAATGGGACTAGCGGGGACTAATGAGCAGTTCTTC
>TRBJ1-1|TRBV9|.|.
CASSVGQATEAFF
TGTGCCAGCAGCGTAGGCCAGGCCACTGAAGCTTTCTTT
>TRBJ2-2|TRBV5-5|many|.
CASSLWAGSNTGELFF
TGTGCCAGCAGCTTGTGGGCAGGGTCGAACACCGGGGAGCTGTTTTTT
>TRBJ1-2|TRBV6-5|.|TRBD1
CASSRGQGWNGYTF
TGTGCCAGCAGCCGGGGACAGGGGTGGAATGGCTACACCTTC
>TRBJ1-1|TRBV4-2|few|TRBD1
CASSQQQGGHTEAFF
TGTGCCAGCAGCCAACAACAGGGGGGCCACACTGAAGCTTTCTTT
>TRBJ2-5|TRBV27|.|TRBD2
CASSSGLANTWTQYF
TGTGCCAGCAGTTCGGGACTAGCGAATACGTGGACCCAGTACTTC
>TRBJ2-5|TRBV12-5|.|TRBD2
CASGLLVAGVQETQYF
TGTGCTAGTGGTTTGTTAGTAGCGGGGGTTCAAGAGACCCAGTACTTC
>TRBJ1-5|TRBV4-3|.|.
CASSPHTGGGQPQHF
TGCGCCAGCAGCCCCCACACGGGGGGAGGTCAGCCCCAGCATTTT
>TRBJ2-5|TRBV4-2|.|.
CASSQRFREQETQYF
TGTGCCAGCAGCCAAAGGTTCAGGGAACAAGAGACCCAGTACTTC
>TRBJ1-5|TRBV19|.|.
CASTLRGAAYNQPQHF
TGTGCCAGTACCCTCCGGGGGGCCGCTTATAATCAGCCCCAGCATTTT
>TRBJ1-2|TRBV18|few|.
CASSPPQQGVGYTF
TGTGCCAGCTCACCACCGCAGCAGGGCGTTGGCTACACCTTC
>TRBJ1-1|TRBV25-1|.|TRBD1
CASRGQGRTEAFF
TGTGCCAGCAGGGGACAGGGGAGGACTGAAGCTTTCTTT
>TRBJ1-5|TRBV10-2|few|.
CASSGGPRQPQHF
TGCGCCAGCAGTGGGGGGCCCAGACAACCCCAGCATTTT
>TRBJ1-6|TRBV5-1|.|TRBD1
CASSSGTGTSPLHF
TGCGCCAGCAGCTCCGGGACAGGGACATCACCCCTCCACTTT
>TRBJ2-7|TRBV9|.|TRBD2
CASSPQAGESYEQYF
TGTGCCAGCAGCCCCCAAGCGGGAGAGTCCTACGAGCAGTACTTC
>TRBJ2-1|TRBV7-2|.|TRBD1
CASSLWDSAYNEQFF
TGTGCCAGCAGCTTGTGGGACAGCGCCTACAATGAGCAGTTCTTC
>TRBJ2-2|TRBV4-2|.|TRBD1
CASSQLRGRDTGELFF
TGTGCCAGCAGCCAACTCAGGGGGCGTGACACCGGGGAGCTGTTTTTT
>TRBJ2-3|TRBV30|.|TRBD2
CAWSVLRGGLNTQYF
TGTGCCTGGAGTGTTTTGCGGGGGGGTTTAAATACGCAGTATTTT
>TRBJ2-1|TRBV28|.|.
CASSFSNEQFF
TGTGCCAGCAGTTTTAGCAATGAGCAGTTCTTC
>TRBJ1-2|TRBV7-2|.|TRBD1
CASSLAGQGPYGYTF
TGTGCCAGCAGCTTAGCGGGACAGGGGCCCTATGGCTACACCTTC
>TRBJ1-4|TRBV28|.|.
CASSLLPAGGKLFF
TGTGCCAGCAGTTTACTTCCTGCGGGGGGAAAACTGTTTTTT
>TRBJ1-1|TRBV5-1|.|TRBD1
CASSSWTGMNTEAFF
TGCGCCAGCAGCTCATGGACAGGGATGAACACTGAAGCTTTCTTT
>TRBJ2-3|TRBV2|.|TRBD1
CASSLLPTGGIYTQYF
TGTGCCAGCAGTCTCCTCCCGACAGGGGGCATCTATACGCAGTATTTT
>TRBJ2-6|TRBV3-1/TRBV3-2|.|.
CASSQAGYGANVLTF
TGTGCCAGCAGCCAAGCAGGGTACGGGGCCAACGTCCTGACTTTC
>TRBJ1-1|TRBV2|.|.
CASGNSDRNTEAFF
TGTGCCAGCGGGAATTCGGACAGAAACACTGAAGCTTTCTTT
>TRBJ1-5|TRBV6-2/TRBV6-3|.|TRBD1
CASSYSGRGLDQPQHF
TGTGCCAGCAGTTACTCGGGCAGGGGGCTGGATCAGCCCCAGCATTTT
>TRBJ1-2|TRBV2|.|TRBD1
CASSGHWDSSYGYTF
TGTGCCAGCAGTGGGCACTGGGACAGCTCCTATGGCTACACCTTC
>TRBJ1-5|TRBV15|.|.
CATSTKLRGDQPQHF
TGTGCCACCAGCACTAAGCTGCGGGGGGATCAGCCCCAGCATTTT
>TRBJ2-1|TRBV6-6|.|TRBD2
CASSPGLAGSSYNEQFF
TGTGCCAGCAGTCCGGGACTAGCGGGTAGCTCCTACAATGAGCAGTTCTTC
>TRBJ2-7|TRBV15|.|TRBD1
CATSARQGVRSYEQYF
TGTGCCACCAGCGCCCGACAGGGGGTTAGGTCCTACGAGCAGTACTTC
>TRBJ2-7|TRBV4-2|.|.
CASSQDSPLRLGEYEQYF
TGTGCCAGCAGCCAAGATTCCCCCTTACGACTAGGAGAATACGAGCAGTACTTC
>TRBJ2-7|TRBV6-5|.|TRBD1
CASRQDRDVLSEQYF
TGTGCCAGCAGACAAGACAGGGACGTGCTCTCCGAGCAGTACTTC
>TRBJ2-7|TRBV28|.|.
CASRGGGTGTVEQYF
TGTGCCAGCAGAGGCGGGGGGACAGGGACCGTGGAGCAGTACTTC
>TRBJ2-1|TRBV6-2/TRBV6-3|.|TRBD2
CASSPSGFYNEQFF
TGTGCCAGCAGCCCTAGCGGGTTTTACAATGAGCAGTTCTTC
>TRBJ1-1|TRBV14|.|TRBD1
CASSQVRPTGVTEAFF
TGTGCCAGCAGCCAAGTTAGGCCAACAGGGGTCACTGAAGCTTTCTTT
>TRBJ2-7|TRBV28|.|TRBD1
CASSLAGQGAYEQYF
TGTGCCAGCAGTTTAGCGGGACAGGGGGCTTACGAGCAGTACTTC
>TRBJ1-4|TRBV2|.|.
CASSDAQGREKLFF
TGTGCCAGCAGTGATGCCCAGGGGCGGGAAAAACTGTTTTTT
>TRBJ1-2|TRBV6-2/TRBV6-3|.|TRBD1
CASSYGAQGTGDYGYTF
TGTGCCAGCAGTTACGGGGCGCAGGGGACAGGGGACTATGGCTACACCTTC
>TRBJ2-7|TRBV3-1/TRBV3-2|.|.
CASSRRRSSYEQYF
TGTGCCAGCAGCCGCAGGAGGAGCTCCTACGAGCAGTACTTC
>TRBJ2-6|TRBV19|.|.
CASRLVSGANVLTF
TGTGCCAGTAGACTAGTCTCTGGGGCCAACGTCCTGACTTTC
>TRBJ2-1|TRBV9|.|.
CASTLGGLGEQFF
TGTGCCAGCACCCTGGGGGGTTTGGGTGAGCAGTTCTTC
>TRBJ1-2|TRBV24-1|.|TRBD1
CATSDLDRGIYGYTF
TGTGCCACCAGTGACCTGGACAGGGGAATCTATGGCTACACCTTC
>TRBJ1-1|TRBV2|.|TRBD1
CASRKDRAVTEAFF
TGTGCCAGCAGGAAGGACAGGGCGGTCACTGAAGCTTTCTTT
>TRBJ1-1|TRBV10-3|.|TRBD1
CAISDTGAPAAEAFF
TGTGCCATCAGTGACACAGGGGCGCCGGCGGCTGAAGCTTTCTTT
>TRBJ2-3|TRBV11-2|.|.
CASSLVGGAGTDTQYF
TGTGCCAGCAGCTTAGTTGGGGGGGCCGGCACAGATACGCAGTATTTT
>TRBJ2-7|TRBV11-2|once|TRBD2
CASSLDTGLATTYEQYF
TGTGCCAGCAGCTTAGATACGGGACTAGCGACAACCTACGAGCAGTACTTC
>TRBJ2-7|TRBV29-1|.|.
CSKKEEGQTYEQYF
TGCAGCAAGAAAGAGGAGGGCCAAACTTACGAGCAGTACTTC
>TRBJ2-6|TRBV30|.|.
CAWSRPTGGANVLTF
TGTGCCTGGAGTCGGCCCACAGGAGGGGCCAACGTCCTGACTTTC
>TRBJ1-5|TRBV5-1|.|.
CASSLAGGNQPQHF
TGCGCCAGCAGCTTGGCCGGGGGCAATCAGCCCCAGCATTTT
>TRBJ1-1|TRBV12-3/TRBV12-4|.|.
CASSQGQLEAFF
TGTGCCAGCAGCCAAGGACAGCTTGAAGCTTTCTTT
>TRBJ1-1|TRBV9|.|.
CASSVEEGRYTEAFF
TGTGCCAGCAGCGTAGAGGAGGGGCGCTACACTGAAGCTTTCTTT